This T cell receptor beta chain was profiled in a study of radiation and T cells in renal cell carcinoma. CDR1 is SGHDT, CDR2 YYEEEE, per germline. V shed 1 base, J shed 3 bases, and the junction held 5 bases outside the gene matches. CDR3 size: 15 residues. Profiled with immunoSEQ multiplex PCR; TCRdb holds only in-frame clones, not every one. The table has over 120,000 clones, around nine tenths seen once. Study results and limitations: Without pretreatment biopsies, baseline tumor clonotype presence was undetermined.

About this clone itself: What it binds is not known.

Time point given: blood 4 weeks post-SBRT, at nephrectomy. Treatment here: 15 Gy SBRT to primary tumor, nephrectomy 4 weeks later. Nephrectomy followed 15 Gy stereotactic body radiation by 4 weeks. Radiation-treated patients gave blood at baseline, week 2 and week 4. This renal cell carcinoma was of the clear cell type. The source of this sequence is a woman aged 45-59 years with renal cell carcinoma. The sequencing used blood, collected from a patient whose treatment included radiotherapy and nephrectomy. This chain connects TRBV5-6 to TRBJ2-7; 9 bases map to TRBD1. Here the CDR3 reads CASSLRGQGGYEQYF. CDR3 DNA: TGTGCCAGCAGCTTGAGGGGACAGGGCGGCTACGAGCAGTACTTC.